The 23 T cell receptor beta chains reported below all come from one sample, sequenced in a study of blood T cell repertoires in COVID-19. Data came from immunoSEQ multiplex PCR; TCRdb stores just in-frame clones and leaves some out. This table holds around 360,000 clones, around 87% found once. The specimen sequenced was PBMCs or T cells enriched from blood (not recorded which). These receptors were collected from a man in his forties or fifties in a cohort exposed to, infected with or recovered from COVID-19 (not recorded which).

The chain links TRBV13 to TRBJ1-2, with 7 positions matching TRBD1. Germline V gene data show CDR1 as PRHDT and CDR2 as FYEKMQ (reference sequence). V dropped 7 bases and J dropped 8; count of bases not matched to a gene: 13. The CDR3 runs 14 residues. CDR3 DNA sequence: TGTGCCAGCAACAAACGACAGGGAAGCGGCGGCTACACCTTC. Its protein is CASNKRQGSGGYTF.

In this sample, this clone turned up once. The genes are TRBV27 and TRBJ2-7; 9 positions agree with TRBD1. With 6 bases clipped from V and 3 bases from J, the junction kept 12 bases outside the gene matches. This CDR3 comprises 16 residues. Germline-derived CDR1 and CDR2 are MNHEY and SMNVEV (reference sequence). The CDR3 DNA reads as TGTGCCAGCAGCAAGGGGGACGGGACAGGGCACTACGAGCAGTACTTC. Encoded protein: CASSKGDGTGHYEQYF.

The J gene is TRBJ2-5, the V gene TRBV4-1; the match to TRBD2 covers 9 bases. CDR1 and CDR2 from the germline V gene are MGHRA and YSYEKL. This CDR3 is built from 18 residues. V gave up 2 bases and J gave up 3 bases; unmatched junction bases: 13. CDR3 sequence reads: CASSQRTASGRIEETQYF. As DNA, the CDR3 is TGCGCCAGCAGCCAAAGGACAGCCAGCGGGAGGATTGAAGAGACCCAGTACTTC.

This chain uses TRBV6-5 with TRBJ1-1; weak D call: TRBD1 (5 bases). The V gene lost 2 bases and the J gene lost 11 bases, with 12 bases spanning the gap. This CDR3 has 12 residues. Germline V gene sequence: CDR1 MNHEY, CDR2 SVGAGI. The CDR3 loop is CASSYGQGTAFF. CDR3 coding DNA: TGTGCCAGCAGTTACGGTCAGGGTACGGCTTTCTTT.

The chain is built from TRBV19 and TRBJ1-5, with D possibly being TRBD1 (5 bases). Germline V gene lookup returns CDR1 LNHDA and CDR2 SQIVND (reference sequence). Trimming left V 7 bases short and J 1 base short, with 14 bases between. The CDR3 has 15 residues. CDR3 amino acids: CASTRSGASNQPQHF. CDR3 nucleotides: TGTGCCAGTACCAGAAGCGGGGCCAGCAATCAGCCCCAGCATTTT.

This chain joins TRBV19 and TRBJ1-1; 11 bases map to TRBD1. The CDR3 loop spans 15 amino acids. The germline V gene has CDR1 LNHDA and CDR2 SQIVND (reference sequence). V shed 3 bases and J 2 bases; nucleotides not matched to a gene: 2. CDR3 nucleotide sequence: TGTGCCAGTAGTATGCGGACAGGGGGCAACACTGAAGCTTTCTTT. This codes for CASSMRTGGNTEAFF. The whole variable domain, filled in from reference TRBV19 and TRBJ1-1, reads DGGITQSPKYLFRKEGQNVTLSCEQNLNHDAMYWYRQDPGQGLRLIYYSQIVNDFQKGDIAEGYSVSREKKESFPLTVTSAQKNPTAFYLCASSMRTGGNTEAFFGQGTRLTVV.

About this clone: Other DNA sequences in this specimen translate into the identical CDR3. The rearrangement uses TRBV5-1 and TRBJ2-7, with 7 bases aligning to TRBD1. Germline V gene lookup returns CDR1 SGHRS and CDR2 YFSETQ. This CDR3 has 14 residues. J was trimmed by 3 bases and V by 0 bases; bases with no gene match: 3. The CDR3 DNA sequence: TGCGCCAGCAGCTTGGGACAGGGCTTCTACGAGCAGTACTTC. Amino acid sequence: CASSLGQGFYEQYF.

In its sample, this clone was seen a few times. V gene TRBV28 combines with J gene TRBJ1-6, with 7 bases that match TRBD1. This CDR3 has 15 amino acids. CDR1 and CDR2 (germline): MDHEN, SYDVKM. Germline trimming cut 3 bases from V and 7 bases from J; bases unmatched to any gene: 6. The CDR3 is CASSFDRAGNSPLHF. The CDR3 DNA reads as TGTGCCAGCAGTTTTGACAGGGCCGGCAATTCACCCCTCCACTTT.

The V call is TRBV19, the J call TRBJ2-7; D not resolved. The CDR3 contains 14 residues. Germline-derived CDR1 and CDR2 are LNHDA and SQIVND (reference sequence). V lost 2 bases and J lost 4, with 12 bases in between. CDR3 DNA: TGTGCCAGTAGTATAAAACACGGAGTGTACGAGCAGTACTTC. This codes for CASSIKHGVYEQYF. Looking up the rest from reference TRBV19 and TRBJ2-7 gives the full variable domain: DGGITQSPKYLFRKEGQNVTLSCEQNLNHDAMYWYRQDPGQGLRLIYYSQIVNDFQKGDIAEGYSVSREKKESFPLTVTSAQKNPTAFYLCASSIKHGVYEQYFGPGTRLTVT.

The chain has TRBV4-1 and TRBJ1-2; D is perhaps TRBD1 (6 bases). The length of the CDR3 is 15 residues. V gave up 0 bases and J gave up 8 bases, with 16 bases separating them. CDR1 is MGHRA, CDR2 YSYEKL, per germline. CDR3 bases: TGCGCCAGCAGCCAAGATCGTGTGGTAGGGGGAGGCTACACCTTC. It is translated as CASSQDRVVGGGYTF.

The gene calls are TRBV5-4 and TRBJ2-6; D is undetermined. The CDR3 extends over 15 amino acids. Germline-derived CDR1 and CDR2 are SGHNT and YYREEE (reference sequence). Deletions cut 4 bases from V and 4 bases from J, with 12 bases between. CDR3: CASSLPGSGANVLTF. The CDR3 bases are TGTGCCAGCAGCCTACCGGGTTCCGGGGCCAACGTCCTGACTTTC.

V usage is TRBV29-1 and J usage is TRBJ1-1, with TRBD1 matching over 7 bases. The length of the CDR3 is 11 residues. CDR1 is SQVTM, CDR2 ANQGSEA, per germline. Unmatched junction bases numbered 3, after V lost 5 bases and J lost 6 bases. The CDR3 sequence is CSVSQGAEAFF. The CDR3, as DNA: TGCAGCGTTTCCCAGGGGGCTGAAGCTTTCTTT.

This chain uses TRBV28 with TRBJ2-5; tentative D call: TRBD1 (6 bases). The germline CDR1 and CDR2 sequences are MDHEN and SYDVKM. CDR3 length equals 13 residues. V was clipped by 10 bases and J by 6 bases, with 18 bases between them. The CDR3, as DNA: TGTGCCATCCAGAGGGGGTCGGTGAAGACCCAGTACTTC. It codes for CAIQRGSVKTQYF.

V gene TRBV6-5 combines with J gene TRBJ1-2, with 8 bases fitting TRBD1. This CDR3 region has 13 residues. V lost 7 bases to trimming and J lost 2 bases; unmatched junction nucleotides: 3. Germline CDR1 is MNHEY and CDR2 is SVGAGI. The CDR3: CASKTGENYGYTF. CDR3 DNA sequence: TGTGCCAGCAAGACAGGGGAAAACTATGGCTACACCTTC.

The CDR3 protein is CATSMQGLNTGELFF. DNA for the CDR3: TGTGCCACCAGTATGCAGGGCTTAAACACCGGGGAGCTGTTTTTT. The V call is TRBV24-1, the J call TRBJ2-2; TRBD1 might be the D (5 bases). Per germline, CDR1 KGHDR and CDR2 SFDVKD. The CDR3 spans 15 residues. V dropped 6 bases and J dropped 2 bases, with 12 bases sitting between them.

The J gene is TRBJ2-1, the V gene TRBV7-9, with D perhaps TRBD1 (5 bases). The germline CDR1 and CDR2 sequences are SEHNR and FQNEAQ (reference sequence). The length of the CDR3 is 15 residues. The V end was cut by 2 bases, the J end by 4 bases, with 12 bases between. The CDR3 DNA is TGTGCCAGCAGCTTAAGAGTTAGGGGATACAATGAGCAGTTCTTC. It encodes CASSLRVRGYNEQFF.

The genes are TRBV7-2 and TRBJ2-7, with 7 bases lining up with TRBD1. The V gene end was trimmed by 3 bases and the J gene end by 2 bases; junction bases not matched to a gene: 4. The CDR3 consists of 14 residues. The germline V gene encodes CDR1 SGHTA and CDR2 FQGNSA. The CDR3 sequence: CASSLGQQAYEQYF. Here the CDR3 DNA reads TGTGCCAGCAGCTTGGGACAGCAAGCCTACGAGCAGTACTTC.

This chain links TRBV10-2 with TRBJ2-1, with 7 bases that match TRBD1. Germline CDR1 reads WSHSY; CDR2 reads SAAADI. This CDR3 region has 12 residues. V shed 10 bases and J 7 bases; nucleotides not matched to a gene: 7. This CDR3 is CATSDRRNEQFF. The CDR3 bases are TGCGCCACTTCGGACAGGAGGAATGAGCAGTTCTTC.

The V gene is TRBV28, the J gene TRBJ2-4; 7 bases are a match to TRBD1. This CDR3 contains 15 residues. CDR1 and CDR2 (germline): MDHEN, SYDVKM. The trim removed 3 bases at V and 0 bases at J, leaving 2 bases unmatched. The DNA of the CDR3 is TGTGCCAGCAGTTTGGGACAGTTAGCCAAAAACATTCAGTACTTC. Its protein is CASSLGQLAKNIQYF. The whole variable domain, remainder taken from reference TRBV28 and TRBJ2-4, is DVKVTQSSRYLVKRTGEKVFLECVQDMDHENMFWYRQDPGLGLRLIYFSYDVKMKEKGDIPEGYSVSREKKERFSLILESASTNQTSMYLCASSLGQLAKNIQYFGAGTRLSVL.

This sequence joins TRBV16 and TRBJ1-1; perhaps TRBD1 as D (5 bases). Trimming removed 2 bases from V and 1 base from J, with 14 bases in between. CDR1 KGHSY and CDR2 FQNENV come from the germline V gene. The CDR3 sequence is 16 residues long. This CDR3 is CASSQGGGMRNTEAFF. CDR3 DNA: TGTGCCAGCAGCCAAGGGGGGGGAATGAGGAACACTGAAGCTTTCTTT.

The CDR3 coding sequence is TGTGCCAGCAGCTCACAGCGGGGCTACGAGCAGTACTTC. Protein product: CASSSQRGYEQYF. V usage is TRBV4-2 and J usage is TRBJ2-7; 7 nucleotides line up with TRBD2. The CDR3 contains 13 residues. Looked up from germline, CDR1 is LGHNA and CDR2 is YNFKEQ. V was pared by 5 bases and J by 3 bases, with 4 bases of the junction left unmatched.

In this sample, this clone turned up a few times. As DNA, the CDR3 is TGTGCCAGCAGCTTAGAAGGGTGGGAGGGATACAATGAGCAGTTCTTC. Protein: CASSLEGWEGYNEQFF. The rearrangement links TRBV7-9 to TRBJ2-1, with TRBD2 matching 7 bases. Germline-derived CDR1 and CDR2 are SEHNR and FQNEAQ (reference sequence). After removal of 1 base from V and 4 bases from J, the junction contained 7 bases not matched to a gene. The length of the CDR3 is 16 residues. Full variable domain (remainder filled in from reference TRBV7-9 and TRBJ2-1): DTGVSQNPRHKITKRGQNVTFRCDPISEHNRLYWYRQTLGQGPEFLTYFQNEAQLEKSRLLSDRFSAERPKGSFSTLEIQRTEQGDSAMYLCASSLEGWEGYNEQFFGPGTRLTVL.

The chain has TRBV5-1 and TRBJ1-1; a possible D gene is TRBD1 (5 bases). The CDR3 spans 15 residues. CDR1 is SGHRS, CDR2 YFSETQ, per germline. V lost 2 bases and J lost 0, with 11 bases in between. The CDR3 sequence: CASSFQGYMNTEAFF. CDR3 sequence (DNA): TGCGCCAGCAGCTTCCAGGGTTACATGAACACTGAAGCTTTCTTT. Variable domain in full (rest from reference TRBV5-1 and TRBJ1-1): KAGVTQTPRYLIKTRGQQVTLSCSPISGHRSVSWYQQTPGQGLQFLFEYFSETQRNKGNFPGRFSGRQFSNSRSEMNVSTLELGDSALYLCASSFQGYMNTEAFFGQGTRLTVV.